This entry lists 15 T cell receptor beta chains sequenced from one sample in a study of monozygotic twins with inflammatory bowel disease. Following a re-call of the 5' RACE reads, TCRdb has one entry per CDR3 protein and lacks DNA. This sample's table has some 170,000 distinct CDR3 sequences. The specimen sequenced was blood. The receptors were sampled from a human donor with ulcerative colitis or Crohn's disease, or a healthy co-twin of an affected twin (not recorded which).

The chain joins TRBV28 to TRBJ2-3; no DNA is available, so the TRBD1 call from TCRdb remains unchecked. Looked up from germline, CDR1 is MDHEN and CDR2 is SYDVKM. The length of the CDR3 is 15 residues. CDR3 sequence: CASSLWAGVGDTQYF.

The V and J genes are TRBV19 and TRBJ2-1; TCRdb names TRBD2, which stays unverified in the absence of DNA. Germline V gene sequence: CDR1 LNHDA, CDR2 SQIVND (reference sequence). The length of the CDR3 is 17 residues. The chain's CDR3 is CASSNGLAGISYNEQFF. Using reference TRBV19 and TRBJ2-1 for the parts outside the CDR3, the full variable domain is DGGITQSPKYLFRKEGQNVTLSCEQNLNHDAMYWYRQDPGQGLRLIYYSQIVNDFQKGDIAEGYSVSREKKESFPLTVTSAQKNPTAFYLCASSNGLAGISYNEQFFGPGTRLTVL.

The chain carries TRBV27 and TRBJ2-1; checking the TCRdb D call of TRBD2 is not possible without DNA. Germline values: CDR1 MNHEY, CDR2 SMNVEV (reference sequence). The CDR3 sequence is 16 residues long. The CDR3 spells CASTRTSGALGREQFF.

The gene calls are TRBV27 and TRBJ2-1; the D call of TRBD2 rests on TCRdb alone, since no DNA is present to check it. Germline V gene data show CDR1 as MNHEY and CDR2 as SMNVEV (reference sequence). The CDR3 covers 15 residues. The CDR3 sequence is CASSYQPMGSDEQFF.

J is TRBJ1-3 and V is TRBV2. This CDR3 contains 15 residues. Per the germline V gene, CDR1 is SNHLY and CDR2 is FYNNEI. CDR3 residues: CASSEEGGSGNTIYF.

This chain links TRBV12-3 or TRBV12-4 with TRBJ1-2; TCRdb proposes TRBD1, but this gene call is untestable without DNA. The CDR3 covers 14 residues. The CDR3: CATAPSQVFYGYTF.

The chain carries TRBV6-1 and TRBJ2-5; TCRdb proposes TRBD1, but this gene call is untestable without DNA. Germline CDR1 is MNHNS and CDR2 is SASEGT. The CDR3 is 13 residues long. The CDR3 is CASSEAWTGQTYF.

The rearrangement uses TRBV5-1 and TRBJ2-7; the TCRdb call, TRBD1, lacks DNA for checking. CDR3 length: 14 amino acids. Germline V gene lookup returns CDR1 SGHRS and CDR2 YFSETQ. The CDR3 is CASSLTRTLGGQYF.

The chain couples TRBV5-1 to TRBJ1-1; there is no DNA to check the TCRdb D call of TRBD1. This CDR3 comprises 15 residues. Germline CDR1 and CDR2: SGHRS and YFSETQ. CDR3 loop: CASSLFGTGDTEAFF.

V and J are TRBV5-1 and TRBJ2-1; TCRdb's assignment of TRBD2 cannot be checked, as there is no DNA. CDR3 length: 15 amino acids. In germline, CDR1 is SGHRS, CDR2 YFSETQ. The CDR3 region is CASSSLAGAPDEQFF.

This sequence joins TRBV30 and TRBJ2-5. Germline V gives CDR1 GTSNPN, CDR2 SVGIG (reference sequence). The CDR3 is 11 residues long. The CDR3: CAWGEKETQYF. The full variable domain, completed using reference TRBV30 and TRBJ2-5, is SQTIHQWPATLVQPVGSPLSLECTVEGTSNPNLYWYRQAAGRGLQLLFYSVGIGQISSEVPQNLSASRPQDRQFILSSKKLLLSDSGFYLCAWGEKETQYFGPGTRLLVL.

The V call is TRBV4-2, the J call TRBJ2-3; checking the TCRdb D call of TRBD1 is not possible without DNA. The germline gives CDR1 LGHNA, CDR2 YNFKEQ. The CDR3 spans 14 residues. This CDR3 reads CASSQDWGRGTQYF.

The V and J genes are TRBV29-1 and TRBJ2-3. This CDR3 has 11 residues. The germline V gene has CDR1 SQVTM and CDR2 ANQGSEA. The CDR3 is CSVEILDTQYF.

The gene calls are TRBV4-3 and TRBJ2-7; TCRdb proposes TRBD1, but this gene call is untestable without DNA. Germline values: CDR1 LGHNA, CDR2 YSLEER. This CDR3 spans 14 amino acids. This chain's CDR3 is CASRPGQGSREQYF.

This chain uses TRBV5-1 with TRBJ1-2; TCRdb returns TRBD1, unconfirmable since there is no DNA. CDR3 length: 13 amino acids. The germline V gene has CDR1 SGHRS and CDR2 YFSETQ. CDR3 amino acids: CASSLGDKNGYTF. Full variable domain (remainder filled in from reference TRBV5-1 and TRBJ1-2): KAGVTQTPRYLIKTRGQQVTLSCSPISGHRSVSWYQQTPGQGLQFLFEYFSETQRNKGNFPGRFSGRQFSNSRSEMNVSTLELGDSALYLCASSLGDKNGYTFGSGTRLTVV.